This is a list of T cell receptor beta chains from one sample in a study of T cell responses to AZD1222 COVID-19 vaccine. TCRdb's table, derived via immunoSEQ multiplex PCR, lists solely in-frame clones and lacks some. The sample includes some 97,000 clones, 87% of them seen just once. Material: peripheral blood, obtained on day 0 of AZD1222 vaccination. These TCRs come from an adult in good health. Each CDR3 is given with its conserved first and last residue. A D gene is named only where the DNA matches it firmly. Clone size is stated in some rows and not others, as once, few, many or a class when expanded.

d_gene	v_gene	abundance	j_gene	CDR3aa	CDR3nt
TRBD1	TRBV7-8	.	TRBJ1-3	CASSLQGLRNTIYF	TGTGCCAGCAGCCTACAGGGGTTGAGAAACACCATATATTTT
TRBD2	TRBV14	.	TRBJ2-5	CASSSGTTLGETQYF	TGTGCCAGCAGCTCCGGGACTACGCTTGGGGAGACCCAGTACTTC
TRBD1	TRBV6-5	.	TRBJ1-2	CASSSTRGFHGYTF	TGTGCCAGCAGTTCTACCAGGGGGTTTCATGGCTACACCTTC
.	TRBV4-1	.	TRBJ1-2	CASSGRSANYGYTF	TGCGCCAGCAGTGGGAGATCAGCTAACTATGGCTACACCTTC
.	TRBV7-2	once	TRBJ1-4	CASSLVGPTFGKLFF	TGTGCCAGCAGCTTAGTGGGACCGACGTTCGGAAAACTGTTTTTT
.	TRBV27	few	TRBJ2-3	CASGSGTDTQYF	TGTGCCAGCGGGTCGGGCACAGATACGCAGTATTTT
.	TRBV6-5	.	TRBJ1-4	CASNGDNEKLFF	TGTGCCAGCAATGGAGATAATGAAAAACTGTTTTTT
.	TRBV5-6	once	TRBJ1-6	CASSTDRIGSPLHF	TGTGCCAGCAGCACCGACAGAATCGGGTCACCCCTCCACTTT
.	TRBV19	many	TRBJ1-2	CASDSSYGYTF	TGTGCCAGCGACAGCTCCTATGGCTACACCTTC
TRBD1	TRBV7-9	many	TRBJ1-5	CASSSTGGDQPQHF	TGTGCCAGCAGTTCAACAGGGGGTGATCAGCCCCAGCATTTT
.	TRBV7-9	.	TRBJ2-7	CASSSMRRGDEQYF	TGTGCCAGCAGCTCCATGCGAAGGGGCGACGAGCAGTACTTC
TRBD1	TRBV3-1/TRBV3-2	.	TRBJ1-1	CASRDRGQHTEAFF	TGTGCCAGCCGGGACAGGGGGCAGCACACTGAAGCTTTCTTT
.	TRBV6-5	.	TRBJ1-2	CASSYSFTANYGYTF	TGTGCCAGCAGTTACAGTTTCACGGCTAACTATGGCTACACCTTC
TRBD1	TRBV29-1	.	TRBJ2-1	CSVDGQGRYNEQFF	TGCAGCGTTGACGGACAGGGGCGATACAATGAGCAGTTCTTC
.	TRBV4-1	.	TRBJ1-6	CASSSRSLDNSPLHF	TGCGCCAGCAGCTCCCGTAGCTTGGATAATTCACCCCTCCACTTT
.	TRBV14	.	TRBJ1-6	CASSPQGPSPLHF	TGTGCCAGCAGCCCCCAGGGGCCATCACCCCTCCACTTT
TRBD2	TRBV3-1/TRBV3-2	.	TRBJ2-3	CASSPRTSGSRTDTQYF	TGTGCCAGCAGCCCCCGGACTAGCGGGAGCCGCACAGATACGCAGTATTTT
.	TRBV4-1	.	TRBJ1-1	CASSQDSGVRMNTEAFF	TGCGCCAGCAGCCAAGATAGTGGGGTACGAATGAACACTGAAGCTTTCTTT